This paragraph reports one T cell receptor beta chain. Its antigen remains unidentified. Base-call qualities are not available, and no considerably larger clone is one nucleotide away. The sample originates from a study of control samples from healthy donors and cancer patients (dated by TCRdb to the early 2020s). Library creation used the immunoSEQ multiplex PCR assay. TCRdb re-hosts the immuneACCESS table, in-frame sequences only. Its copies lack some clones; in the studies checked, an unresolved V gene accounts for under half of them, and the cause for the rest is not known. The sample yields some 110,000 clones; 85% to 90% were counted once. The biggest ten clones account for around 1.1% of the sample. The source of this sequence is a woman aged 45-65 years with colorectal cancer. Specimen: PBMCs.

CDR3 region: CASRPRETFQFF. The bases are TGTGCCAGCAGACCAAGAGAGACCTTCCAGTTCTTC. Recombination joined TRBV3-1 (or the pseudogene TRBV3-2) with TRBJ2-1, with the identity of the D gene unclear. From the cysteine through the phenylalanine, the CDR3 covers 12 amino acids. Left in the record is the CDR3 DNA by itself, 36 bases read in frame from the first base. Per the germline V gene (reference sequence), LGHDT is the CDR1 and YNNKEL is the CDR2. Trimming costs V 6 bases and J 13 bases, and their ends lie 16 bases apart.